One sample yielded the 22 T cell receptor beta chains listed below, sequenced in a study of T cells in Graves' hyperthyroidism and ophthalmopathy. From RNA transcripts, TCR beta CDR3 regions were amplified. The TCR CDR3 was amplified in a first-round RT-PCR using the HTBI primer set. TCRdb re-analysed the multiplex PCR reads in MiXCR, keeping a single row per CDR3 protein. The sample includes roughly 840,000 distinct CDR3 sequences, 35% to 40% of them seen just once. The sequenced material came from blood. These receptors originate from a man aged 18 to 35 with Graves' hyperthyroidism.

The gene calls are TRBV5-1 and TRBJ2-2, with 7 bases identical to TRBD2. V trimming: 4 bases; J trimming: 6 bases; junction bases outside the gene matches: 12. This CDR3 region has 16 residues. Germline CDR1 is SGHRS and CDR2 is YFSETQ. This CDR3 reads CASSGRVSGPPGELFF. The CDR3 bases are TGCGCCAGCAGCGGGAGGGTGTCTGGACCGCCCGGGGAGCTGTTTTTT.

The genes are TRBV12-3 or TRBV12-4 and TRBJ2-7; possible D gene TRBD2, 5 bases. The CDR3 contains 13 residues. Trimming removed 2 bases at V and 5 bases at J, with 10 bases between. CDR3 nucleotide sequence: TGTGCCAGCAGTTTAACCGGGGTCCACGAGCAGTACTTC. Encoded protein: CASSLTGVHEQYF.

This chain joins TRBV7-9 and TRBJ2-2; D unclear. The CDR3 loop spans 14 amino acids. Trimming removed 4 bases at V and 7 bases at J, with 13 bases between. Germline CDR1 reads SEHNR; CDR2 reads FQNEAQ (reference sequence). CDR3 in DNA: TGTGCCAGCAGCTGGGCAGATAGGAGCGGGGAGCTGTTTTTT. It translates to CASSWADRSGELFF.

This clonotype has a handful of counts. The chain has TRBV7-2 and TRBJ2-5, with a possible D match to TRBD2 (6 bases). Germline values: CDR1 SGHTA, CDR2 FQGNSA. There are 16 residues in the CDR3. Deletions cut 2 bases from V and 3 bases from J, with 16 bases between. In DNA, the CDR3 is TGTGCCAGCAGCTTATACCCCGGGGGAAGGGAAGAGACCCAGTACTTC. It specifies CASSLYPGGREETQYF.

This clonotype was seen more than once but under ten times. The V gene is TRBV5-1, the J gene TRBJ1-1, with 9 bases that match TRBD1. CDR3 length equals 16 residues. With 4 bases clipped from V and 5 bases from J, the junction kept 12 bases outside the gene matches. The germline V gene encodes CDR1 SGHRS and CDR2 YFSETQ. CDR3 bases: TGCGCCAGCAGCGCCAGACAGGGGGGCGGATGGACTGAAGCTTTCTTT. It is translated as CASSARQGGGWTEAFF.

This clonotype showed up many times. The chain links TRBV4-2 to TRBJ1-1; no firm D call. V dropped 4 bases and J dropped 4 bases, with 10 bases sitting between them. Germline V gene lookup returns CDR1 LGHNA and CDR2 YNFKEQ. This CDR3 is built from 13 residues. The CDR3 loop reads CASSRGEGTEAFF. The CDR3 nucleotides read TGTGCCAGCAGCCGTGGGGAGGGCACTGAAGCTTTCTTT.

CDR3 residues: CASSSWTGNSGNTIYF. The CDR3 DNA sequence: TGTGCCAGCAGCTCCTGGACAGGGAACTCTGGAAACACCATATATTTT. The V and J genes are TRBV7-8 and TRBJ1-3, with 8 bases aligning to TRBD1. The CDR3 has 16 residues. Germline trimming cut 4 bases from V and 0 bases from J; bases unmatched to any gene: 5. Germline CDR1 reads SGHVS; CDR2 reads FQNEAQ.

This chain links TRBV7-9 with TRBJ1-4, with a possible D match to TRBD1 (5 bases). Germline V gene data show CDR1 as SEHNR and CDR2 as FQNEAQ (reference sequence). Trimming took off 5 bases at V and 4 bases at J, with 17 bases between the two ends. The CDR3 loop spans 16 amino acids. The CDR3 nucleotides read TGTGCCAGCAGCCCCAGTGGGGGGGGTAATAATGAAAAACTGTTTTTT. Protein: CASSPSGGGNNEKLFF.

This clonotype was observed at least ten times. The chain joins TRBV15 to TRBJ2-5; D unresolved. Per germline, CDR1 LNHNV and CDR2 YYDKDF (reference sequence). Trimming took 1 base from V and 2 from J, leaving 11 bases between them. The CDR3 has 15 residues. CDR3 DNA: TGTGCCACCAGCAGAGCGGGCGTGGGGCAAGAGACCCAGTACTTC. Its protein product is CATSRAGVGQETQYF.

The chain has TRBV6-5 and TRBJ1-1; 7 bases line up with TRBD1. CDR3 length equals 14 residues. V trimming: 9 bases; J trimming: 6 bases; junction bases outside the gene matches: 13. Germline CDR1 MNHEY, CDR2 SVGAGI. The CDR3 nucleotides read TGTGCCAGTCTCGACAGGGCCCAAAGCTCTGAAGCTTTCTTT. Translated, it gives CASLDRAQSSEAFF.

At least ten counts were recorded for this clonotype. This chain's CDR3 is CASSIGTDYGYTF. The CDR3 DNA reads as TGTGCCAGTAGTATAGGGACAGACTATGGCTACACCTTC. J is TRBJ1-2 and V is TRBV19, with D possibly being TRBD1 (6 bases). V was trimmed by 1 base and J by 3 bases, leaving 6 bases between them. Germline CDR1 LNHDA, CDR2 SQIVND (reference sequence). This CDR3 spans 13 amino acids.

The chain has TRBV7-2 and TRBJ1-4; D unresolved. Germline CDR1 is SGHTA and CDR2 is FQGNSA. CDR3 size: 15 residues. V was cut by 2 bases and J by 6 bases, with 13 bases left in between. The CDR3 DNA reads TGTGCCAGCAGCTTAAACGTCGGTACAGATGAAAAACTGTTTTTT. Its translation is CASSLNVGTDEKLFF.

J is TRBJ1-1 and V is TRBV7-8; 7 bases match TRBD1. In germline, CDR1 is SGHVS, CDR2 FQNEAQ. The V gene end was trimmed by 6 bases and the J gene end by 4 bases; junction bases not matched to a gene: 5. The CDR3 loop spans 13 amino acids. The DNA of the CDR3 is TGTGCCAGCAGTAAGTGGACAGGCACTGAAGCTTTCTTT. It yields the protein CASSKWTGTEAFF.

As regards this clonotype: A read error may account for a junction end that differs from germline. The V and J genes are TRBV7-7 and TRBJ1-5; no definite D call. In germline, CDR1 is SSHAT, CDR2 FNYEAQ (reference sequence). The CDR3 contains 16 residues. CDR3 loop: CASSLIRGYSNQPQHF. CDR3 DNA sequence: TGTGCTAGCAGCCTTATCCGGGGTTATAGCAATCAGCCCCAGCATTTT.

This clonotype was found a few times. V is TRBV4-2 and J is TRBJ1-1; D uncertain. The V end was cut by 1 base, the J end by 0 bases, with 15 bases between. CDR3 size: 17 residues. Germline CDR1 reads LGHNA; CDR2 reads YNFKEQ. The CDR3 coding sequence is TGTGCCAGCAGCCAAGCTTTACTCGGGGAACTGAACACTGAAGCTTTCTTT. This codes for CASSQALLGELNTEAFF.

This clonotype appeared many times. V gene TRBV2 combines with J gene TRBJ1-2; TRBD1 matches 8 bases. V shed 6 bases and J 0 bases; nucleotides not matched to a gene: 6. Germline V CDR1 and CDR2: SNHLY, FYNNEI. This CDR3 is 15 amino acids long. The CDR3 here is CASSSGTGPNYGYTF. CDR3 DNA: TGTGCCAGCAGCTCCGGGACAGGACCTAACTATGGCTACACCTTC.

The chain recombines TRBV15 with TRBJ2-7; tentative D call: TRBD2 (5 bases). V was cut by 3 bases and J by 5 bases, with 11 bases left in between. The CDR3 totals 13 residues. Per the germline V gene, CDR1 is LNHNV and CDR2 is YYDKDF (reference sequence). Here the CDR3 DNA reads TGTGCCACCAGCAGCGACGAAGCGGACGAGCAGTACTTC. Its protein is CATSSDEADEQYF.

V is TRBV20-1 and J is TRBJ2-5; 13 nucleotides line up with TRBD2. The germline gives CDR1 DFQATT, CDR2 SNEGSKA (reference sequence). CDR3 length: 14 residues. Germline trimming cut 6 bases from V and 4 bases from J; bases unmatched to any gene: 5. CDR3 sequence: CSAQGLAGRETQYF. The CDR3 nucleotides are TGCAGTGCCCAGGGACTAGCGGGGCGAGAGACCCAGTACTTC.

This rearrangement joins TRBV7-2 to TRBJ2-1; TRBD2 matches 14 bases. The CDR3 extends over 15 amino acids. Germline CDR1 is SGHTA and CDR2 is FQGNSA. Trimming cost V 2 bases and J 10 bases; bases outside gene matches: 4. The CDR3 sequence: CASSLQGLAGEEQFF. The CDR3 DNA reads as TGTGCCAGCAGCTTACAGGGACTAGCGGGAGAGGAGCAGTTCTTC. Full variable domain (missing parts from reference TRBV7-2 and TRBJ2-1): GAGVSQSPSNKVTEKGKDVELRCDPISGHTALYWYRQSLGQGLEFLIYFQGNSAPDKSGLPSDRFSAERTGGSVSTLTIQRTQQEDSAVYLCASSLQGLAGEEQFFGPGTRLTVL.

This clonotype was detected many times. The chain employs TRBV15 and TRBJ2-5; weak D call: TRBD2 (5 bases). The germline V gene encodes CDR1 LNHNV and CDR2 YYDKDF (reference sequence). Trimming took 1 base from V and 5 from J, leaving 11 bases between them. The CDR3 totals 14 residues. The CDR3 DNA follows: TGTGCCACCAGCAGAGGAGGGTCGGGCGAGACCCAGTACTTC. Protein: CATSRGGSGETQYF.

Only a few counts were recorded for this clonotype. The chain employs TRBV6-5 and TRBJ2-7; 9 bases agree with TRBD1. V gave up 7 bases and J gave up 4 bases; unmatched junction bases: 11. This CDR3 has 15 amino acids. Germline CDR1 is MNHEY and CDR2 is SVGAGI. CDR3 bases: TGTGCCAGCATCCCCTCCGGGGACAGGGAATACGAGCAGTACTTC. Translated, it gives CASIPSGDREYEQYF.

CDR3 in amino acids: CASRAERVEQYF. The CDR3 DNA reads TGTGCCAGCAGGGCTGAACGAGTCGAGCAGTACTTC. This sequence joins TRBV12-3 or TRBV12-4 and TRBJ2-7; D remains unclear. The CDR3 loop spans 12 amino acids. Between the trimmed V and J ends, which lost 6 bases and 6 bases, there was a span of 12 bases.